This T cell receptor (beta chain) was recovered during a study of T cells in Graves' hyperthyroidism and ophthalmopathy. This clonotype appeared many times. This CDR3 region has 13 residues. The germline gives CDR1 MNHNS, CDR2 SASEGT. V dropped 1 base and J dropped 6 bases, with 10 bases sitting between them. The investigators amplified TCR beta CDR3 regions from RNA transcripts. A set of HTBI primers served as the primers for a first-round RT-PCR of the TCR CDR3. TCRdb re-analysed the multiplex PCR reads in MiXCR, keeping a single row per CDR3 protein. Of about 350,000 distinct CDR3 sequences in the sample, about a sixth are singletons; the top ten hold around 15%.

J is TRBJ2-7 and V is TRBV6-1; possible D gene TRBD2, 5 bases. This sequence originates from a woman in her 40s with Graves' ophthalmopathy. Input material: blood. Here the CDR3 DNA reads TGTGCCAGCAGTGAAGTGTTTCGGGGCGAGCAGTACTTC. It specifies CASSEVFRGEQYF.